The clone carrying this T cell receptor (beta chain) was counted between two and nine times. The antigen is unknown. This entry comes from a study of regulatory T cells in long-lasting Graves disease. Whole-study findings and limits: The study found TRBV28, TRBJ1-2 and TRBJ2-5 favored in persistent disease.

Combining iRepertoire HTBI primers with Arm-PCR of CDR3 regions, the authors built TCR beta libraries. A single record per CDR3 protein comes from TCRdb applying MiXCR to the multiplex PCR reads. The profile shows approximately 500,000 distinct CDR3 sequences, roughly 21% of them singletons. Trimming took off 0 bases at V and 0 bases at J, with 8 bases between the two ends. The length of the CDR3 is 15 residues. From germline, CDR1 is ENHRY and CDR2 SYGVKD. Time point given: persistent/refractory GD, antithyroid drugs over 5 years with positive TRAb. Extracted PBMC RNA gave rise to the TCR library. The receptor was derived from a female donor with Graves disease. Sequencing used peripheral blood mononuclear cells (PBMCs), obtained when the disease was refractory, from a patient treated with antithyroid drugs. This chain joins TRBV10-3 and TRBJ1-1; possible D gene TRBD1, 6 bases. As DNA, the CDR3 is TGTGCCATCAGTGAGTCGCAGGGGATGAACACTGAAGCTTTCTTT. Its translation is CAISESQGMNTEAFF.